Listed here are 32 T cell receptor beta chains from one sample, sequenced in a study of cytomegalovirus exposure and HLA in healthy donors. A multiplex PCR was run with 60 Vbeta primers and 13 Jbeta primers. TCRdb's table, derived via immunoSEQ multiplex PCR, lists solely in-frame clones and lacks some. This sample has around 170,000 clones, with around 80% found just once. Source material: PBMCs. These receptors all stem from a man aged 35-49 years in good health and CMV-seronegative.

The rearrangement links TRBV5-6 to TRBJ1-2, with 7 bases identical to TRBD1. V dropped 4 bases and J dropped 8; count of bases not matched to a gene: 8. Germline V CDR1 and CDR2: SGHDT, YYEEEE. The length of the CDR3 is 13 residues. Here the CDR3 reads CASSKDRRMGYTF. The DNA of the CDR3 is TGTGCCAGCAGCAAGGACAGGAGAATGGGCTACACCTTC.

The chain recombines TRBV25-1 with TRBJ2-7; 13 bases align to TRBD2. CDR3 size: 15 residues. V lost 4 bases and J lost 2; bases outside the gene matches: 2. Germline V gene lookup returns CDR1 MGHDK and CDR2 SYGVNS. The CDR3 sequence: CASSGGLAGAYEQYF. The CDR3 nucleotides read TGTGCCAGCAGTGGAGGACTAGCGGGAGCCTACGAGCAGTACTTC.

This clone was observed a handful of times. The genes are TRBV11-3 and TRBJ2-5; D perhaps matches TRBD1 (7 bases). The CDR3 spans 13 residues. Deletions cut 4 bases from V and 5 bases from J, with 11 bases between. Germline-derived CDR1 and CDR2 are SGHNT and YENEEA. The CDR3 sequence: CASSSRGRETQYF. The CDR3 nucleotides read TGTGCCAGCAGCTCCAGGGGGAGGGAGACCCAGTACTTC.

The chain recombines TRBV10-1 with TRBJ2-1, with TRBD2 identical over 8 bases. V trimming: 5 bases; J trimming: 8 bases; junction bases outside the gene matches: 5. CDR3 length: 13 residues. Germline CDR1 WNHNN, CDR2 SYGVQD (reference sequence). The CDR3 coding sequence is TGCGCCAGCAGTCAAGCGGGGGTCGATGAGCAGTTCTTC. This codes for CASSQAGVDEQFF.

The chain has TRBV6-6 and TRBJ2-1; 9 nucleotides agree with TRBD1. After removal of 7 bases from V and 6 bases from J, the junction contained 10 bases not matched to a gene. Germline V lookup: CDR1 MNHNY, CDR2 SVGAGI (reference sequence). This CDR3 contains 15 residues. In DNA form, the CDR3 reads TGTGCCAGCAACTCGGGACAGGGTCCTTCCAATGAGCAGTTCTTC. Residues: CASNSGQGPSNEQFF.

The chain uses TRBV28 and TRBJ2-7; a weak D match, TRBD2 (6 bases). Trimming cost V 5 bases and J 12 bases, with 20 bases left between them. CDR3 length: 13 amino acids. Germline CDR1 is MDHEN and CDR2 is SYDVKM. The CDR3, as DNA: TGTGCCAGCAGTCCCCCCGAAAGACTAGTCTGGTACTTC. Translating it yields CASSPPERLVWYF.

The chain couples TRBV7-3 to TRBJ2-6; D remains unclear. Germline V gene data show CDR1 as SGHTA and CDR2 as FQGTGA. V dropped 3 bases and J dropped 2 bases, with 11 bases sitting between them. This CDR3 is 16 amino acids long. For the CDR3, the DNA is TGTGCCAGCAGCTTGATGAGGAGTACTGGGGCCAACGTCCTGACTTTC. Translating it yields CASSLMRSTGANVLTF.

V gene TRBV5-1 combines with J gene TRBJ2-3, with D possibly matching TRBD1 (5 bases). Germline-derived CDR1 and CDR2 are SGHRS and YFSETQ. The CDR3 runs to 15 residues. The germline V and J ends were trimmed by 4 bases and 0 bases, with 12 bases remaining between them. CDR3 loop: CASSTRTGSTDTQYF. The CDR3 DNA reads TGCGCCAGCAGCACCAGAACAGGTAGCACAGATACGCAGTATTTT.

This clone has a handful of counts. The chain is built from TRBV5-1 and TRBJ2-3; 11 bases align to TRBD2. Germline CDR1 SGHRS, CDR2 YFSETQ. The ends lost 1 base at V and 1 base at J; junction bases unmatched: 8. The CDR3 consists of 18 residues. The CDR3 protein is CASSLSLAGDLGTDTQYF. The DNA for the CDR3 is TGCGCCAGCAGCTTGTCACTAGCGGGAGATCTAGGCACAGATACGCAGTATTTT.

The sample holds a few counts of this clone. This chain connects TRBV4-1 to TRBJ2-3; D is ambiguous. V lost 1 base, J lost 4 bases, and 15 bases lay in between. CDR3 length: 16 amino acids. Germline CDR1 is MGHRA and CDR2 is YSYEKL. The CDR3 nucleotides read TGCGCCAGCAGCCAAGTTCAGGCCCAGCAAGCAGATACGCAGTATTTT. This encodes CASSQVQAQQADTQYF.

The J gene is TRBJ2-3, the V gene TRBV2; 9 bases are a match to TRBD2. This CDR3 has 17 amino acids. Germline V gives CDR1 SNHLY, CDR2 FYNNEI. V trimming: 4 bases; J trimming: 1 base; junction bases outside the gene matches: 9. The CDR3 coding sequence is TGTGCCAGCAGTGTATTCGCGGGAGGGCTTGGCACAGATACGCAGTATTTT. Translated: CASSVFAGGLGTDTQYF.

The J gene is TRBJ1-1, the V gene TRBV5-1; maybe TRBD1 (5 bases). CDR1 is SGHRS, CDR2 YFSETQ, per germline. This CDR3 spans 16 amino acids. The V and J ends lost 0 bases and 0 bases respectively, with 12 bases between them. CDR3 DNA: TGCGCCAGCAGCTTGGCCGGCGGGGGAGTGAACACTGAAGCTTTCTTT. Its protein product is CASSLAGGGVNTEAFF.

The chain links TRBV30 to TRBJ1-5, with TRBD1 matching 9 bases. CDR3 length: 14 amino acids. Germline V gene sequence: CDR1 GTSNPN, CDR2 SVGIG (reference sequence). Trimming cost V 3 bases and J 7 bases; bases outside gene matches: 7. The CDR3 coding sequence is TGTGCCTGGAGCGGGACAGGGTCAAAGCAGCCCCAGCATTTT. This codes for CAWSGTGSKQPQHF.

J is TRBJ2-4 and V is TRBV9, with TRBD2 matching over 10 bases. From germline, CDR1 is SGDLS and CDR2 YYNGEE. The CDR3 has 15 residues. After removal of 7 bases from V and 3 bases from J, the junction contained 7 bases not matched to a gene. CDR3 DNA sequence: TGTGCCAGCTCGAGTAGCGGGGGGTACAAAAACATTCAGTACTTC. It yields the protein CASSSSGGYKNIQYF.

This clone showed up just a few times. This chain joins TRBV7-2 and TRBJ2-3; 8 bases align to TRBD2. V shed 7 bases and J 1 base; nucleotides not matched to a gene: 7. The length of the CDR3 is 15 residues. Germline assignment: CDR1 SGHTA and CDR2 FQGNSA. The CDR3 loop reads CASTHGGAGTDTQYF. For the CDR3, the DNA is TGTGCCAGCACCCACGGGGGGGCCGGCACAGATACGCAGTATTTT.

This clone was seen a handful of times. The genes are TRBV7-9 and TRBJ2-3; tentatively, D is TRBD2 (6 bases). The CDR3 length is 16 residues. The germline V gene encodes CDR1 SEHNR and CDR2 FQNEAQ (reference sequence). Trimming stripped 5 bases from V and 1 base from J, with 16 bases between. CDR3 nucleotides: TGTGCCAGCAGCCGCCCCAGGGCTAGCGGCACAGATACGCAGTATTTT. Its translation is CASSRPRASGTDTQYF.

The chain is built from TRBV7-6 and TRBJ1-5, with D maybe TRBD1 (5 bases). Per the germline V gene, CDR1 is SGHVS and CDR2 is FNYEAQ. Trimming cost V 5 bases and J 6 bases, with 17 bases left between them. CDR3 length: 15 residues. Here the CDR3 reads CASSAGWGGTQPQHF. The CDR3 nucleotides are TGTGCCAGCAGCGCGGGGTGGGGAGGGACTCAGCCCCAGCATTTT.

The table lists this clone with a count of one. The gene calls are TRBV28 and TRBJ1-5; TRBD1 is a possible D gene (5 bases). The CDR3 has 15 amino acids. Germline V gene sequence: CDR1 MDHEN, CDR2 SYDVKM. The V and J ends lost 4 bases and 2 bases respectively, with 12 bases between them. In DNA, the CDR3 is TGTGCCAGCAGTTCGGGGGAGGGTGGCAATCAGCCCCAGCATTTT. It is translated as CASSSGEGGNQPQHF.

The chain is built from TRBV18 and TRBJ2-3, with a weak D call TRBD2 (5 bases). The CDR3 totals 14 residues. Germline V gene lookup returns CDR1 KGHSH and CDR2 LQKENI. Trimming stripped 6 bases from V and 7 bases from J, with 17 bases between. The CDR3, as DNA: TGTGCCAGCTCCCCCGGGGTGCAGATGAATACGCAGTATTTT. Translating gives CASSPGVQMNTQYF.

The chain carries TRBV19 and TRBJ1-1; D is uncertain. The CDR3 length is 14 residues. Germline V gives CDR1 LNHDA, CDR2 SQIVND (reference sequence). Trimming shortened V by 6 bases and J by 1 base, and 12 bases separated the two germline ends. Here the CDR3 reads CASRVLAENTEAFF. Here the CDR3 DNA reads TGTGCCAGTAGGGTTCTGGCAGAGAACACTGAAGCTTTCTTT.

The chain is built from TRBV7-3 and TRBJ1-1, with D unresolved. The CDR3 is 13 residues long. Per the germline V gene, CDR1 is SGHTA and CDR2 is FQGTGA. V lost 5 bases, J lost 11 bases, and 18 bases lay in between. CDR3 residues: CASSPRWREDAFF. CDR3 nucleotide sequence: TGTGCCAGCAGCCCTAGGTGGAGGGAGGACGCTTTCTTT.

The chain uses TRBV27 and TRBJ1-1, with no clear D. V shed 2 bases and J shed 4 bases, with 11 bases lying between them. This CDR3 has 14 amino acids. Germline V CDR1 and CDR2: MNHEY, SMNVEV (reference sequence). CDR3 DNA sequence: TGTGCCAGCAGTTTAGCGGGGAGAGGCACTGAAGCTTTCTTT. Protein: CASSLAGRGTEAFF.

The chain is built from TRBV9 and TRBJ2-7; 7 bases align to TRBD1. CDR3 length equals 13 residues. Trimming cost V 0 bases and J 6 bases; bases outside gene matches: 3. The germline gives CDR1 SGDLS, CDR2 YYNGEE. CDR3 nucleotide sequence: TGTGCCAGCAGCGTAGGACAGGGATCCGAGCAGTACTTC. Translation: CASSVGQGSEQYF.

This chain joins TRBV27 and TRBJ2-7, with 15 bases fitting TRBD2. The CDR3 is 18 residues long. Germline V lookup: CDR1 MNHEY, CDR2 SMNVEV (reference sequence). Trimming took 3 bases from V and 0 from J; bases not matched to a gene: 6. Here the CDR3 DNA reads TGTGCCAGCAGTTTCCGGGGACTAGCGGGAGGTTTCTCCTACGAGCAGTACTTC. This sequence encodes CASSFRGLAGGFSYEQYF.

The chain recombines TRBV4-3 with TRBJ2-7, with TRBD2 matching over 7 bases. CDR1 and CDR2 from the germline V gene are LGHNA and YSLEER. Germline trimming cut 0 bases from V and 0 bases from J; bases unmatched to any gene: 2. This CDR3 spans 15 amino acids. For the CDR3, the DNA is TGCGCCAGCAGCCAAGAACGGGGGGTCTCCTACGAGCAGTACTTC. It translates to CASSQERGVSYEQYF.

The chain has TRBV7-2 and TRBJ2-3; 7 bases agree with TRBD2. CDR3 size: 14 residues. The germline V gene has CDR1 SGHTA and CDR2 FQGNSA. The J segment lost 0 bases and the V segment lost 5 bases, leaving 2 bases of the junction unmatched. This chain's CDR3 is CASSVGGSTDTQYF. CDR3 DNA sequence: TGTGCCAGCAGCGTGGGGGGGAGCACAGATACGCAGTATTTT.

This clone showed up just a few times. The chain couples TRBV2 to TRBJ2-5; D is possibly TRBD2 (5 bases). Germline loops: CDR1 SNHLY, CDR2 FYNNEI. The CDR3 runs 13 residues. The V end was cut by 6 bases, the J end by 1 base, with 9 bases between. The CDR3, as DNA: TGTGCCAGCAGGGAGGACTTCCAAGAGACCCAGTACTTC. It codes for CASREDFQETQYF.

The rearrangement joins TRBV27 to TRBJ2-5; the D gene is possibly TRBD2 (6 bases). There are 12 residues in the CDR3. Trimming pared 6 bases from V and 2 bases from J, leaving 7 bases between. Germline lookup yields CDR1 MNHEY and CDR2 SMNVEV (reference sequence). This CDR3 is CASRGLQETQYF. Written as DNA, the CDR3 is TGTGCCAGCAGGGGACTGCAAGAGACCCAGTACTTC.

This rearrangement joins TRBV5-1 to TRBJ1-2; 7 bases line up with TRBD1. The CDR3 contains 14 residues. Germline trimming cut 3 bases from V and 8 bases from J; bases unmatched to any gene: 10. Germline CDR1 and CDR2: SGHRS and YFSETQ. The CDR3 is CASSSGTAGLGYTF. The CDR3 nucleotides are TGCGCCAGCAGCTCAGGGACAGCCGGTTTGGGCTACACCTTC. The full variable domain, rest sourced from reference TRBV5-1 and TRBJ1-2, is KAGVTQTPRYLIKTRGQQVTLSCSPISGHRSVSWYQQTPGQGLQFLFEYFSETQRNKGNFPGRFSGRQFSNSRSEMNVSTLELGDSALYLCASSSGTAGLGYTFGSGTRLTVV.

This clone was recorded a few times. The chain has TRBV4-1 and TRBJ2-1; 10 bases map to TRBD2. The CDR3 spans 15 residues. Germline values: CDR1 MGHRA, CDR2 YSYEKL. The V gene end was trimmed by 4 bases and the J gene end by 6 bases; junction bases not matched to a gene: 6. The CDR3 sequence is CASSLGTSVVNEQFF. CDR3 nucleotides: TGCGCCAGCAGCCTCGGGACTAGCGTGGTCAATGAGCAGTTCTTC.

V is TRBV19 and J is TRBJ1-2; tentative D call: TRBD1 (6 bases). V shed 3 bases and J shed 4 bases, with 15 bases lying between them. Germline lookup yields CDR1 LNHDA and CDR2 SQIVND (reference sequence). This CDR3 has 15 residues. Here the CDR3 DNA reads TGTGCCAGTAGTATTTCAGGGGTTACGACCTATGGCTACACCTTC. Residues: CASSISGVTTYGYTF.

The V call is TRBV9, the J call TRBJ2-6; TRBD1 is a possible D gene (5 bases). This CDR3 spans 18 amino acids. V was shortened by 0 bases and J by 2 bases, with 15 bases between the two germline ends. In germline, CDR1 is SGDLS, CDR2 YYNGEE. Written as DNA, the CDR3 is TGTGCCAGCAGCGTAGAAGCAGGGCGTAACACTGGGGCCAACGTCCTGACTTTC. Translation gives CASSVEAGRNTGANVLTF.